A selection of T cell receptor beta chains follows, all from one sample in a study of regulatory T cells in long-lasting Graves disease. TCRdb reprocessed the multiplex PCR reads with MiXCR, giving one entry per CDR3 protein. The sample yields around 400,000 distinct CDR3 sequences, around 20% seen once. Material: peripheral blood mononuclear cells (PBMCs), obtained when the disease was refractory, from a patient treated with antithyroid drugs. All receptors come from a female donor with Graves disease. Both conserved end residues are part of each CDR3. Fields, in order: J gene, V gene, CDR3 protein.

j_call: TRBJ2-7
v_call: TRBV6-1
cdr3_aa: CASGPGTSGRNEQYF

j_call: TRBJ2-3
v_call: TRBV12-5
cdr3_aa: CASGTGTGGLTDTQYF

j_call: TRBJ1-5
v_call: TRBV25-1
cdr3_aa: CASSAGGWYNQPQHF

j_call: TRBJ2-7
v_call: TRBV20-1
cdr3_aa: CSAICRLTTYEQYF

j_call: TRBJ2-2
v_call: TRBV2
cdr3_aa: CASSVIQGNTGELFF

j_call: TRBJ2-3
v_call: TRBV12-3/TRBV12-4
cdr3_aa: CASTVFTGTSGRRSPDTQYF

j_call: TRBJ2-1
v_call: TRBV28
cdr3_aa: CASSSQGLAYNEQFF

j_call: TRBJ2-5
v_call: TRBV18
cdr3_aa: CASSTGLAVQETQYF

j_call: TRBJ2-1
v_call: TRBV12-3/TRBV12-4
cdr3_aa: CASLAGVGYEQFF

j_call: TRBJ2-7
v_call: TRBV7-3
cdr3_aa: CASSPTGGGEQYF

j_call: TRBJ1-5
v_call: TRBV2
cdr3_aa: CASSEGKTRNQPQHF

j_call: TRBJ2-7
v_call: TRBV6-2/TRBV6-3
cdr3_aa: CASSYLRDHYEQYF

j_call: TRBJ2-2
v_call: TRBV27
cdr3_aa: CASRQVGIGELFF

j_call: TRBJ2-7
v_call: TRBV28
cdr3_aa: CASSPPPLGGSEQYF

j_call: TRBJ2-4
v_call: TRBV6-1
cdr3_aa: CASSEAVGGLAGEIQYF

j_call: TRBJ1-5
v_call: TRBV10-1
cdr3_aa: CASSHTPTGDSNQPQHF

j_call: TRBJ2-7
v_call: TRBV5-6
cdr3_aa: CASVLAGVSYEQYF

j_call: TRBJ1-2
v_call: TRBV18
cdr3_aa: CASSQTTGYGYTF

j_call: TRBJ1-2
v_call: TRBV7-3
cdr3_aa: CASSLNRENYGYTF

j_call: TRBJ2-4
v_call: TRBV20-1
cdr3_aa: CSARDQVEGTKNIRYF

j_call: TRBJ2-7
v_call: TRBV20-1
cdr3_aa: CSASNTFNYEQYF

j_call: TRBJ2-3
v_call: TRBV5-1
cdr3_aa: CASGSGRIGTDTQYF

j_call: TRBJ2-7
v_call: TRBV6-5
cdr3_aa: CASSYYGLAGGNEQYF

j_call: TRBJ2-1
v_call: TRBV10-2
cdr3_aa: CASRQTGMVYNEQFF

j_call: TRBJ2-7
v_call: TRBV5-1
cdr3_aa: CASSSGTSGNYEQYF

j_call: TRBJ2-7
v_call: TRBV30
cdr3_aa: CACPGLAGDEQYF

j_call: TRBJ2-1
v_call: TRBV6-2/TRBV6-3
cdr3_aa: CASSNPGGNNEQFF

j_call: TRBJ1-4
v_call: TRBV7-2
cdr3_aa: CASSLDQGGEKLFF

j_call: TRBJ1-1
v_call: TRBV30
cdr3_aa: CAWSDTNTEAFF

j_call: TRBJ2-7
v_call: TRBV12-3/TRBV12-4
cdr3_aa: CASSHGQTEQYF

j_call: TRBJ1-6
v_call: TRBV5-1
cdr3_aa: CASSFGQSNNSPLHF

j_call: TRBJ2-3
v_call: TRBV2
cdr3_aa: CASSGTSGVDTQYF

j_call: TRBJ1-2
v_call: TRBV19
cdr3_aa: CASFSQAGVEGGYTF

j_call: TRBJ2-2
v_call: TRBV27
cdr3_aa: CASHAVHGELFF

j_call: TRBJ2-5
v_call: TRBV19
cdr3_aa: CASSTTGSGQETQYF

j_call: TRBJ2-5
v_call: TRBV7-2
cdr3_aa: CASSFPPGAGSRETQYF

j_call: TRBJ2-7
v_call: TRBV10-3
cdr3_aa: CAISGPREYEQYF

j_call: TRBJ2-7
v_call: TRBV20-1
cdr3_aa: CSTRWGQGTYEQYF

j_call: TRBJ1-5
v_call: TRBV6-4
cdr3_aa: CASSLDRGRNQPRHF

j_call: TRBJ2-3
v_call: TRBV20-1
cdr3_aa: CSAQTITDTQYF

j_call: TRBJ1-6
v_call: TRBV7-9
cdr3_aa: CASSTPGTENSPLHF

j_call: TRBJ1-6
v_call: TRBV28
cdr3_aa: CASSFYGQYSSPLHF

j_call: TRBJ2-5
v_call: TRBV4-2
cdr3_aa: CASSHSGGPETQYF

j_call: TRBJ2-5
v_call: TRBV4-1
cdr3_aa: CASSHPSGSQETQYF

j_call: TRBJ1-1
v_call: TRBV6-1
cdr3_aa: CASKRQLFGNTEAFF

j_call: TRBJ2-1
v_call: TRBV12-3/TRBV12-4
cdr3_aa: CASSFLLAASSYNEQFF

j_call: TRBJ1-1
v_call: TRBV9
cdr3_aa: CASSVEGSAFTEAFF

j_call: TRBJ1-3
v_call: TRBV27
cdr3_aa: CASGPGQPPSGNTIYF

j_call: TRBJ1-4
v_call: TRBV29-1
cdr3_aa: CSCVDSPNEKLFF

j_call: TRBJ1-5
v_call: TRBV14
cdr3_aa: CASSFRGLMNQPQHF

j_call: TRBJ2-1
v_call: TRBV19
cdr3_aa: CASRTVREQFF

j_call: TRBJ1-5
v_call: TRBV6-2/TRBV6-3
cdr3_aa: CASSPGGYSNQPQHF

j_call: TRBJ2-2
v_call: TRBV5-8
cdr3_aa: CASSPWTENTGELFF